This T cell receptor beta chain comes out of a study of cytomegalovirus exposure and HLA in healthy donors (dated by TCRdb to the late 2010s). Looking at the study overall: An earlier analysis of approximately 640 of the donors reported more than 250 Gb of sequence data and some 120 million unique TCR beta sequences from 150 million to 200 million T cells. Because of strong linkage in the cohort, roughly five DR-DQ haplotypes were treated as single units for association and clustering. Across roughly 420 genotyped donors of the cohort, an average of about 240,000 unique TCR beta nucleotide sequences per donor were sequenced, and approximately 17% of those sequences were non-productive. Donor age, sex, ethnicity and CMV serostatus were compiled together with the repertoire data. Class I and class II HLA loci were covered by the typing at four-digit resolution. High-throughput TCR immunosequencing, statistical association of individual TCRs with disease status, and machine learning were combined to predict cytomegalovirus infection status. Typing coverage varied by locus: about 629-640 donors for A, B, C, DRB1 and DQB1; approximately 520 for DQA1; more than 600 for DPA1; about 450 for DPB1. An early release covering over 500 HLA-typed donors comprised about 300 gigabases of sequencing data and roughly 85 million unique TCR sequences. A later genetic analysis took genome-wide SNP genotypes for about 55% of the 666 donors and used that subset as a discovery cohort. The aim of the study was to test whether cataloging public T cell receptors could identify signatures of past pathogen exposure. The genetic ancestry cluster associated with self-reported Caucasian donors included over 80% of the roughly 410 genotyped donors. An earlier analysis of some 600 of the donors applied high-throughput TCR beta sequencing to assess whether each TCR beta V gene segment acted as functional or pseudogenic. A separate validation cohort of roughly 120 different subjects was used in addition to the approximately 700-subject first cohort. Every discovery cohort repertoire had been produced on one sequencing platform. The study profiled the T cell repertoires of hundreds of subjects by immunosequencing and related them to cytomegalovirus serostatus. To study patterns of TCR occurrence, a later analysis re-analyzed previously published TCR beta repertoires from 600 to 750 donors and added high-resolution HLA genotyping. Rather than drawing on any new phenotypic data, the later analysis identified candidate immune exposures from TCR beta sequences and the way those sequences occurred across donors. What the authors observed across the whole study: A few of the identified cytomegalovirus-associated TCR beta chains were confirmed in vitro to be specific for cytomegalovirus antigens. In both the original and validation cohorts, the classifier was reported to diagnose cytomegalovirus status with high specificity and sensitivity. CMV serostatus was the only immune exposure information available for the cohort. The authors suggested that the approach could potentially be extended to other disease states and immunological phenotypes. A later genetic analysis reported fewer N-insertions in productive TCRs among donors in an Asian-associated ancestry cluster than the approximately 700-donor mean. Correlated functional status among segregating V segments might be attributable to linkage disequilibrium, but an unknown experimental factor could not be ruled out. According to a later analysis, most CMV-associated TCR beta chains appeared to be HLA-restricted, and the HLA associations seemed to be driven largely by CMV exposure. Most TCR sequences were seen in very few donors, while some public TCRs were found in many individuals. The sequencing pipeline was judged likely to have produced a cluster of highly shared sequence variants as a technical artifact. A later genetic analysis associated a missense DCLRE1C variant with V-gene and J-gene trimming of TCR beta chains, and an independent cohort replicated the association. A total of fewer than 200 TCR beta chains were listed by the study as associated with cytomegalovirus. A later analysis found that TCR association rates varied across HLA loci, with DRB1 alleles showing the most associated TCRs and HLA-C alleles the fewest. In a later analysis, HLA-associated TCR beta chains were found to be more clonally expanded and to have lower generation probabilities than equally common non-associated chains. Some IMGT-functional V segments, including TRBV6-2 and TRBV6-3, could not be told apart with the 87-base-pair reads, so those segments were excluded. Because HLA typing was unavailable for some donors at each locus, only the typed subset was used in association tests. When HLA alleles, especially DR and DQ, strongly co-occurred, TCR associations were difficult to assign to individual alleles. Only TCR beta chains were sequenced in this cohort, and the absence of alpha or paired-chain data limited detectable features. In an earlier analysis of approximately 590 of the donors, most TCR beta V segments appeared in productive rearrangements about 87% or about 30% of the time, broadly matching IMGT annotations. A later analysis reported that several top co-occurrence clusters appeared linked to parvovirus B19, influenza, CMV and Epstein-Barr virus. A further reported finding was that TCR beta sequences accurately predicted the HLA-A and HLA-B alleles for most subjects in the first cohort. Roughly uniform sequencing depth across donors was assumed in presence/absence analyses, although this assumption may not hold. Because counts were too low, roughly 16 rarely observed V segments, including chromosome 9 orphons, were left out of the earlier analysis of 587 of the donors. Specific HLA alleles were associated with over 15,000 TCR beta sequences at a false discovery rate of 0.05 in a later analysis.

The cohort comprised 550 to 700 healthy bone marrow donors. All cohort members were sampled while nominally healthy, although unrecorded immune exposures were likely present. The donor was CMV seropositive and was included in the group of about 290 seropositive cohort members. Each donor provided a peripheral blood sample, and peripheral blood mononuclear cells were used for TCR beta sequencing. The Qiagen DNeasy Blood Extraction Kit was used to extract genomic DNA from the blood cell samples. Including cysteine and phenylalanine, the CDR3 has 14 amino acids. Just the 42-base CDR3 DNA is kept, in frame starting at base 1. Looking up the germline V gene yields CDR1 SGHRS and CDR2 YFSETQ. V and J are truncated by 0 bases and 0 bases respectively, leaving an intervening sequence of 6 bases. Receptor libraries were prepared by the immunoSEQ multiplex PCR assay. The multiplex PCR relied on a mix of 60 forward primers for TCR Vbeta segments and 13 reverse primers for TCR Jbeta segments. The CDR3 region of rearranged TCR beta genes was amplified from genomic DNA with a multiplex PCR assay. The amplified TCR beta libraries were sequenced on the Illumina HiSeq System as 87-base-pair reads. Per the authors' processing: A later analysis tallied around 82 million unique TCR beta chains across the 666 repertoires, and approximately 9.9 million of those chains were shared by two or more donors. Raw reads were error-corrected and collapsed into unique sequences with a nearest-neighbor algorithm that merged closely related sequences to remove PCR and sequencing errors. CDR3 sequences were aligned to IMGT reference sequences to assign V, D and J gene segments. For a sequence to be retained, a match of at least six nucleotides to both a V gene segment and a J gene segment was required. Rearrangements were called productive when the CDR3 lacked stop codons and stayed in frame with V and J; all others were non-productive. Following IMGT convention, CDR3 was defined as the stretch from the second conserved V-encoded cysteine to the conserved J-encoded phenylalanine. In an earlier analysis of just under 600 of the donors, sequences lacking an unambiguous match to a single V gene segment were excluded. In an earlier analysis of a few hundred of the donors, a V segment was called functional when productive rearrangements were above 56.7%, and segregating when the standard deviation between donors exceeded 5%. To diagnose cytomegalovirus status from the catalog of TCR beta chain sequences, a statistical classification framework was built. In a later analysis, V and J genes were assigned by comparing TCR nucleotide sequences against IMGT/GENE-DB human TR gene sequences. Using the TCRdist pipeline, a later analysis assigned CDR3 sequences along with most-parsimonious VDJ recombination scenarios. In a later analysis, each TCR beta chain was defined by its CDR3 amino acid sequence together with its V-gene family, and reads lacking a unique V-gene family were excluded. A later analysis removed 600 or so highly shared, low-generation-probability nucleotide sequences to deal with suspected cross-contamination and a sequencing artifact. A later analysis calculated a clonal expansion index for each public chain from normalized within-repertoire ranks of inferred template counts. In a later analysis, generation probabilities were computed using a VDJ recombination model fitted to out-of-frame rearrangements, and the results were checked against IGoR. Hypergeometric tests were used in a later analysis to score TCR-TCR, TCR-HLA and TCR-CMV co-occurrence, with a repertoire-size bias correction applied to the TCR pairs. To estimate false discovery rates, a later analysis permuted the HLA or CMV assignments 20 times. A later analysis grouped co-occurring TCRs with DBSCAN, adding TCRdist sequence similarity when clustering within HLA-allele-positive subsets. Repertoires with fewer than 30,000 or more than 120,000 public chains, plus five repertoires with anomalous nucleotide sharing, were excluded from co-occurrence clustering. TCRdb provides this immuneACCESS table in a form limited to in-frame rearrangements. Some clones are lacking; in checked studies, under half of them reflect an unresolved V gene, and why the rest are absent is not known. That table gives V, J and clone size, and the DNA gave D and trimming. For this sample there are roughly 140,000 clones; roughly 75% appear just once. Together, the top ten hold approximately 6.2% of the sample.

This clone turned up a few times. The antigen it recognizes is unknown. Base qualities are not provided; no much larger clone lies one nucleotide away. This sample also contains other DNA sequences that code for the same CDR3. The sample was PBMCs. This clonotype was obtained from a man between 40 and 49 years old in good health and CMV-seropositive. The chain was built from TRBV5-1 and TRBJ1-1; TRBD1 is a possible D gene, resting on 5 matching bases. The DNA reads as follows: TGCGCCAGCAGCTTGGGGGGCATGAACACTGAAGCTTTCTTT. Translated, it gives CASSLGGMNTEAFF.